A few counts support the clone carrying this TCR beta chain. Antigen: not known. The source of the sample is a study of beta chain features in type 1 diabetes. The J segment lost 0 bases and the V segment lost 7 bases, leaving 19 bases of the junction unmatched. Germline V gene data show CDR1 as SNHLY and CDR2 as FYNNEI. CDR3 length equals 19 residues. cDNA synthesis used the whole RNA isolate, giving expressed TCRB sequences. Assay used: immunoSEQ multiplex PCR; TCRdb lists only in-frame clones, some missing. The sample lists about 710,000 clones; around 15% were seen once. Study-wide results and limits: All four CD4+ subsets of Type 1 diabetes patients contained TCRB CDR3s that were moderately but significantly shorter. PCR could preferentially amplify shorter templates, alike in patients and controls. Researchers reported that naive, central memory and Treg TCRB repertoires appeared more similar in patients than in healthy donors. In cDNA sequencing, cells with high TCR expression could be over-represented. Junctions at VDJ sites from type 1 diabetes patients had fewer insertions and more deletions.

This TCR came from a man between 18 and 29 years old with type 1 diabetes. The J gene is TRBJ2-7, the V gene TRBV2; 9 bases map to TRBD2. The sequenced material came from naive CD4+ T cells from blood. The CDR3, as DNA: TGTGCCAGCAACCATGCCGGGGCCTGGGGTAGCGGGAGCTCCTACGAGCAGTACTTC. It translates to CASNHAGAWGSGSSYEQYF.